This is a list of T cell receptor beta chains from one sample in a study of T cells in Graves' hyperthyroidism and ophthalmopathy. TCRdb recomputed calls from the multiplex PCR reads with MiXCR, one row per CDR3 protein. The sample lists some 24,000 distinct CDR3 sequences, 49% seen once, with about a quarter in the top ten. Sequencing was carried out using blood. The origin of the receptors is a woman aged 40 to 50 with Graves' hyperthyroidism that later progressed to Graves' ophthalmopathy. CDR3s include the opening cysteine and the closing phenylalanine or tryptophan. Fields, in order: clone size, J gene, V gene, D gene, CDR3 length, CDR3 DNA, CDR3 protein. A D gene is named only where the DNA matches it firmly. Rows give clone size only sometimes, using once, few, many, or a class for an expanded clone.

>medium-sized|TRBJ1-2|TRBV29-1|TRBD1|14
TGCAGCGTTGCCGGACAGGGAAGTAACTATGGCTACACCTTC
CSVAGQGSNYGYTF
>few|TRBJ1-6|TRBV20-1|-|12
TGCAGTGCTAGTTCGGGGTATTCACCCCTCCACTTT
CSASSGYSPLHF
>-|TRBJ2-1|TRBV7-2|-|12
TGTGCCAGCAGCTTAGGTCGAAAGGAGCAGTTCTTC
CASSLGRKEQFF
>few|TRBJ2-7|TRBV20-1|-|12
TGCAGTGCTACCAGGGGCGGCTACGAGCAGTACTTC
CSATRGGYEQYF
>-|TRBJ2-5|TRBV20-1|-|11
TGCAGTGCTAGCCAGCGGGAGACCCAGTACTTC
CSASQRETQYF
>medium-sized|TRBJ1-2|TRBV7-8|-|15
TGTGCCAGCAGGATGCGGGACTCGGGCAACTATGGCTACACCTTC
CASRMRDSGNYGYTF
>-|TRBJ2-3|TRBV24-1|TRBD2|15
TGTGCCACCACCGCGGGGGACTCTAGCACAGATACGCAGTATTTT
CATTAGDSSTDTQYF
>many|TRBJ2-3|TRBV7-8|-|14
TGTGCCAGCAGCTTACTAGGGCCCACAGATACGCGGTATTTT
CASSLLGPTDTRYF
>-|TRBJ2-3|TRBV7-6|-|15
TGTGCCAGCAGCTTATACGCCTACGAGACAGATACGCAGTATTTT
CASSLYAYETDTQYF
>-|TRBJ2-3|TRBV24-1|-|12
TGTGCCACCAGTGTGATAGGACGGTTGCAGTATTTT
CATSVIGRLQYF
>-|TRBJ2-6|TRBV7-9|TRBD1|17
TGTGCCAGCAGCTTAGGACAGGGAAGGACTGGGGCCAACGTCCTGACTTTC
CASSLGQGRTGANVLTF
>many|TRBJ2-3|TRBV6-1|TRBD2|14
TGTGCCAGCAGATGGAGCGGGGGTGCAGATACGCAGTATTTT
CASRWSGGADTQYF
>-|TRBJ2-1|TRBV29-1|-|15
TGTGCCTGGAGTGTATCGCGGGACCCCTACAATGAGCAGTTCTTC
CAWSVSRDPYNEQFF
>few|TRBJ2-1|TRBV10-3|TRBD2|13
TGTGCCATCAGTGAAGGGACTACCAATGAGCAGTTCTTC
CAISEGTTNEQFF
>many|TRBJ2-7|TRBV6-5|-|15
TGTGCCAGCAGTTACCCGAGGGGGGCGCTTTACGAGCAGTACTTC
CASSYPRGALYEQYF
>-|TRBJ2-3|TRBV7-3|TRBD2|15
TGTGCCAGCAGTTCCCGACTAGCGGGGAGAGATACGCAGTATTTT
CASSSRLAGRDTQYF
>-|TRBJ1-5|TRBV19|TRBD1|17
TGTGCCAGTAGTATGGGGGACAGGGGGCGCCGGGCTCAGCCCCAGCATTTT
CASSMGDRGRRAQPQHF
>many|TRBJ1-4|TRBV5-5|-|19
TGTGCCAGCAGCTTGGCCCCGACCAAGGGGACTGGTATAAATGAAAAACTGTTTTTT
CASSLAPTKGTGINEKLFF
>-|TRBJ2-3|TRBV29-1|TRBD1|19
TGCAGCGTAGCAAACAGGGGGCACAGAGCGGTCTTAAGCACAGATACGCAGTATTTT
CSVANRGHRAVLSTDTQYF
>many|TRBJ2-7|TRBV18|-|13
TGTGCCAGCTCACCGTGGGCATACCACGAGCAGTACTTC
CASSPWAYHEQYF
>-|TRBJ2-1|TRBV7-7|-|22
-
CAASSQTSVYFCAIGQNNEQFF
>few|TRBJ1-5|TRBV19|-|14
TGTGCCAGTACCGCTAACAGGGCGACCGGGCCCCAGCATTTT
CASTANRATGPQHF
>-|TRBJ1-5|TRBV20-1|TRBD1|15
TGCAGTGCGAATCCCAGGACAGGGGGCAATCAGCCCCAGCATTTT
CSANPRTGGNQPQHF
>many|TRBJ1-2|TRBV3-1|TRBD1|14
TGTGCCAGCAGCCAAGAAGACAGGGAAGGGCGGTACACCTTC
CASSQEDREGRYTF
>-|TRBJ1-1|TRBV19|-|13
TGTGCCAGTAGTATAGATCTGGGCACTGAAGCTTTCTTT
CASSIDLGTEAFF
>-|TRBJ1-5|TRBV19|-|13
TGTGCCAGTAAGGACCATCTCGGTCAGCCCCAGCATTTT
CASKDHLGQPQHF
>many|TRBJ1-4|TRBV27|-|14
TGTGCCAGCAGCGCAGTTGCAACTAATGAAAAACTGTTTTTT
CASSAVATNEKLFF
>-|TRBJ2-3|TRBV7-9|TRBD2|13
TGTGCCATCGACGGGAGGAGCACAGATACGCAGTATTTT
CAIDGRSTDTQYF
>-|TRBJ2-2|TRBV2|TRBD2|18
TGTGCCAGCAGTGAACGAAGGAGACTAGCGGGAGGCACCGGGGAGCTGTTTTTT
CASSERRRLAGGTGELFF
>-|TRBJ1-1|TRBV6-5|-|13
TGTGCCAGCAGTTACCCGGGGAACACTGAAGCTTTCTTT
CASSYPGNTEAFF
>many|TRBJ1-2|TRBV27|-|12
TGTGCCAGCAGTAAAGGGGTAGGAGGCTACACCTTC
CASSKGVGGYTF
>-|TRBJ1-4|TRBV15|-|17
TGTGCCACCAGCGGTGAACAGAGGGGGTCGACTAATGAAAAACTGTTTTTT
CATSGEQRGSTNEKLFF
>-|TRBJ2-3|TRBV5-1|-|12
TGCGCCAGCAGCCTACATACAGATACGCAGTATTTT
CASSLHTDTQYF
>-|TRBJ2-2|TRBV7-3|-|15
TGTGCCAGCAGCTTAGTTCGGGGAGGAACCGGGGAGCTGTTTTTT
CASSLVRGGTGELFF
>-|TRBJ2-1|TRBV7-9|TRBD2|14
TGTGCTAGCAGCTTAGTAGGGACTAAGGATGAGCAGTTCTTC
CASSLVGTKDEQFF
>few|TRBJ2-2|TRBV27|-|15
TGTGCCAGCAGTTTTCGACAGGCGTACACCGGGGAGCTGTTTTTT
CASSFRQAYTGELFF